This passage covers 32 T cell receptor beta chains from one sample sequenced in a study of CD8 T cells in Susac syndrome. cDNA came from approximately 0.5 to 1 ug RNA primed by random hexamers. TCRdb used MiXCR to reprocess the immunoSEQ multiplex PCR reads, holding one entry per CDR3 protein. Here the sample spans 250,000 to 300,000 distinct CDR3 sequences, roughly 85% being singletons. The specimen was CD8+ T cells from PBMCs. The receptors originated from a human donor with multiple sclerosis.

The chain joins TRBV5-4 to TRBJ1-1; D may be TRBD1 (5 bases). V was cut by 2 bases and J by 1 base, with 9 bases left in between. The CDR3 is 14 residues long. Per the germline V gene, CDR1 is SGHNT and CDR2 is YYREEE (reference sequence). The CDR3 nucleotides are TGTGCCAGCAGCTTTTATACAGGGAACACTGAAGCTTTCTTT. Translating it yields CASSFYTGNTEAFF.

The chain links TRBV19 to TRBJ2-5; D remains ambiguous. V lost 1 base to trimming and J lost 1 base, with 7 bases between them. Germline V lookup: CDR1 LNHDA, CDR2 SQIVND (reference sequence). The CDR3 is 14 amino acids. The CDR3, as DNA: TGTGCCAGTAGTATAGTCCCAGGCCAAGAGACCCAGTACTTC. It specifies CASSIVPGQETQYF.

The CDR3 here is CASSAPGLKEPNYGYTF. DNA of the CDR3: TGTGCCAGCAGTGCTCCGGGACTAAAAGAACCTAACTATGGCTACACCTTC. The chain couples TRBV28 to TRBJ1-2, with a tentative D call TRBD1 (5 bases). This CDR3 spans 17 amino acids. Per the germline V gene, CDR1 is MDHEN and CDR2 is SYDVKM. V dropped 5 bases and J dropped 0 bases, with 19 bases sitting between them.

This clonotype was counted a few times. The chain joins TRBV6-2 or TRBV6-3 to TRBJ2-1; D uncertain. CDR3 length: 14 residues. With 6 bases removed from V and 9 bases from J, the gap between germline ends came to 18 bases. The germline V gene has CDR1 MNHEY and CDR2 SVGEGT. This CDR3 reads CASSLFPKSPEQFF. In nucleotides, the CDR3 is TGTGCCAGCAGCCTCTTCCCCAAGTCCCCTGAGCAGTTCTTC.

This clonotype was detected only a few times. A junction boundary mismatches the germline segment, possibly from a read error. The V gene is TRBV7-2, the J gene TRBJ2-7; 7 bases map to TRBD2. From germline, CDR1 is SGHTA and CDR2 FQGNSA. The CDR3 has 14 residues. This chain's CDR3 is CASSLGRESYEQYF. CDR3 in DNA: TGTGCCAGCAGTTTAGGGCGGGAGTCCTACGAGCAGTACTTC.

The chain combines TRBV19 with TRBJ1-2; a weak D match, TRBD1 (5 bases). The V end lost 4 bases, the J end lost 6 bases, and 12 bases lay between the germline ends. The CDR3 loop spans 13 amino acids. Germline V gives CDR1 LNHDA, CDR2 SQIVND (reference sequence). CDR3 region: CASSSQGLDGYTF. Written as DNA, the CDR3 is TGTGCCAGTAGTAGTCAGGGATTGGATGGCTACACCTTC.

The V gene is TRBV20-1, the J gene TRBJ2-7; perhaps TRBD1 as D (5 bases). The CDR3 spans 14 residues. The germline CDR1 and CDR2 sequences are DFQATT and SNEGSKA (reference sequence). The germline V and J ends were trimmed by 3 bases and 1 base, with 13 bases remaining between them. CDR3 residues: CSARVGAPSYEQYF. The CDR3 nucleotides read TGCAGTGCTAGGGTTGGGGCGCCTTCCTACGAGCAGTACTTC.

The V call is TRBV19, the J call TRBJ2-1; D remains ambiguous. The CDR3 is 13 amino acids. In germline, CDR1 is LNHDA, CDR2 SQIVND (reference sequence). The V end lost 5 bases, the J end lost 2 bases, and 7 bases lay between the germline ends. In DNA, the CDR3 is TGTGCCAGTAGTTACCTTACCTACAATGAGCAGTTCTTC. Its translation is CASSYLTYNEQFF.

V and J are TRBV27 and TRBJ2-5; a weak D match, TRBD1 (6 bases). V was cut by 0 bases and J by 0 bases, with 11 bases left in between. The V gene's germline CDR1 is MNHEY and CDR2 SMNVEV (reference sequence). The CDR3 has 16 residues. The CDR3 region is CASSLSVTGNQETQYF. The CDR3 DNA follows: TGTGCCAGCAGTTTATCTGTGACAGGCAACCAAGAGACCCAGTACTTC.

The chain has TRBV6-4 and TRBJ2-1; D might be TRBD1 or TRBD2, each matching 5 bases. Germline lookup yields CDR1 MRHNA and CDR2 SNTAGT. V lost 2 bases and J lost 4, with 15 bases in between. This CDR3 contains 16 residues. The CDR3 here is CASSDGSGWGYNEQFF. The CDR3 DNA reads TGTGCCAGCAGTGACGGCTCCGGTTGGGGGTACAATGAGCAGTTCTTC.

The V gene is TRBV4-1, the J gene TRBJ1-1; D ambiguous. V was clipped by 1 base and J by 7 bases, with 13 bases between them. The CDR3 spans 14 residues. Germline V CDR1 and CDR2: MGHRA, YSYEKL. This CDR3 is CASSQVSGSYEAFF. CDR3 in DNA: TGCGCCAGCAGCCAAGTTTCAGGTTCCTATGAAGCTTTCTTT.

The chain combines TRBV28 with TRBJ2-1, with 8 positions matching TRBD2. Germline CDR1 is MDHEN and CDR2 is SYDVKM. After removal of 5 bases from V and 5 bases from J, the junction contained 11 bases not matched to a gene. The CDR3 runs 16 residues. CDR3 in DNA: TGTGCCAGCAGTGTTATGACTAGCGCCTCACACAATGAGCAGTTCTTC. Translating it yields CASSVMTSASHNEQFF.

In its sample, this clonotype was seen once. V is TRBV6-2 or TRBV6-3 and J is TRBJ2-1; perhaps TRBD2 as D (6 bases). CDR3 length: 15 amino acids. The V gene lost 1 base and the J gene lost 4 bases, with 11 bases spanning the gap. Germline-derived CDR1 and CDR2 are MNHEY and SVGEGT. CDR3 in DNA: TGTGCCAGCAGTTACTACGGCGGGATATACAATGAGCAGTTCTTC. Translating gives CASSYYGGIYNEQFF.

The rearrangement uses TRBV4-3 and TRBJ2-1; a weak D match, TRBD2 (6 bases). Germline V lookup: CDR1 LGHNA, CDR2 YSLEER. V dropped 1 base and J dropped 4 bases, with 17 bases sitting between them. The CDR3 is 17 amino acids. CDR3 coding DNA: TGCGCCAGCAGCCAAGGTGTGGGAGGCCTGACGTACAATGAGCAGTTCTTC. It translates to CASSQGVGGLTYNEQFF.

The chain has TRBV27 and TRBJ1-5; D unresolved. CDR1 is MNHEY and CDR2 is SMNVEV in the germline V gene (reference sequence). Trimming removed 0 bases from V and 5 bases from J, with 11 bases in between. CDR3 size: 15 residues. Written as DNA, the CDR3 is TGTGCCAGCAGTTTATCGATAACACAGTATCAGCCCCAGCATTTT. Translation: CASSLSITQYQPQHF.

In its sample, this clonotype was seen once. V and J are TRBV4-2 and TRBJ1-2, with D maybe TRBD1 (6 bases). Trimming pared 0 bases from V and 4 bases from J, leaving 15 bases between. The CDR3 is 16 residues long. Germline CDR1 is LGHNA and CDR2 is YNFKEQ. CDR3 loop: CASSQDRGAEGYGYTF. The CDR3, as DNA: TGTGCCAGCAGCCAAGATCGGGGGGCAGAGGGCTATGGCTACACCTTC.

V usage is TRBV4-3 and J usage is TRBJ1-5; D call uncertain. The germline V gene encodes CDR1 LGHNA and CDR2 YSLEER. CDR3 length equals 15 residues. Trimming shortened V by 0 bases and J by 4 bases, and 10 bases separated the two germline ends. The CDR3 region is CASSQDISWNQPQHF. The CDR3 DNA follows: TGCGCCAGCAGCCAAGATATCTCATGGAATCAGCCCCAGCATTTT.

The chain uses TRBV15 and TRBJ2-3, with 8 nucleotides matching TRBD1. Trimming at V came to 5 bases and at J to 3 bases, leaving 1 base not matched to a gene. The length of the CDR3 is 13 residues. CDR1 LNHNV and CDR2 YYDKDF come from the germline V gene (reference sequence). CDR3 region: CATSRTGTDTQYF. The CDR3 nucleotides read TGTGCCACCAGCCGGACAGGGACAGATACGCAGTATTTT.

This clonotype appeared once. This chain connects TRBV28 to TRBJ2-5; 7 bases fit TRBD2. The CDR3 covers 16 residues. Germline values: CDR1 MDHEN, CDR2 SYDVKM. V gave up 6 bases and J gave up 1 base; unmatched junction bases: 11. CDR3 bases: TGTGCCAGCAGCCCGACGGGTGGGAGGGCCCAAGAGACCCAGTACTTC. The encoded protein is CASSPTGGRAQETQYF.

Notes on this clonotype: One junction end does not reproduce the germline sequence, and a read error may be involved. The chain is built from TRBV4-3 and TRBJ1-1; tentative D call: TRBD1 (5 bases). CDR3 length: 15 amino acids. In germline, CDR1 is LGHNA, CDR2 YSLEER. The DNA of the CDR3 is TGCGCCAGCAGCCAAGATGGGGGTTTCGGCACTGAAGTTTTCTTT. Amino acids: CASSQDGGFGTEVFF.

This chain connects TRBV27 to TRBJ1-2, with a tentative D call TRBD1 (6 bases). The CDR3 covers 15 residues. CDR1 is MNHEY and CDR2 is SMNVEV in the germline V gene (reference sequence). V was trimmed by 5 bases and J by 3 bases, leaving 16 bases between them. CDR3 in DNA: TGTGCCAGCAGTCCCCTGCTCGGACAGTACTATGGCTACACCTTC. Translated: CASSPLLGQYYGYTF.

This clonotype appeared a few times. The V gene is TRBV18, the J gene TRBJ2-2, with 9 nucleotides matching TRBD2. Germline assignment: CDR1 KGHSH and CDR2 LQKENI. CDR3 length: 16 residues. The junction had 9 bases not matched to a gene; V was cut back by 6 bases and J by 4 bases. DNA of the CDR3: TGTGCCAGCTCGCCCTCTAGCGGGAAAAGCACCGGGGAGCTGTTTTTT. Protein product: CASSPSSGKSTGELFF. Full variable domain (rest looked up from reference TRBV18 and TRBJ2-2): NAGVMQNPRHLVRRRGQEARLRCSPMKGHSHVYWYRQLPEEGLKFMVYLQKENIIDESGMPKERFSAEFPKEGPSILRIQQVVRGDSAAYFCASSPSSGKSTGELFFGEGSRLTVL.

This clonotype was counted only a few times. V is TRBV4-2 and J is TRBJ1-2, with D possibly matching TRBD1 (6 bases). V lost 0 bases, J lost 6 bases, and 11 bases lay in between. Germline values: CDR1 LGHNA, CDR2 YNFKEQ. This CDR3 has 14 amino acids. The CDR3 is CASSQEHRDDGYTF. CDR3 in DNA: TGTGCCAGCAGCCAAGAGCACAGGGACGATGGCTACACCTTC.

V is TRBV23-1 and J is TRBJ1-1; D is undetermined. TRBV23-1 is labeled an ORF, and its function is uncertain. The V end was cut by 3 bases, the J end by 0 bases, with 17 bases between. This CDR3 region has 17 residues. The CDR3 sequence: CASSQGKEAVMNTEAFF. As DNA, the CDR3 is TGCGCCAGCAGTCAGGGAAAGGAGGCAGTTATGAACACTGAAGCTTTCTTT.

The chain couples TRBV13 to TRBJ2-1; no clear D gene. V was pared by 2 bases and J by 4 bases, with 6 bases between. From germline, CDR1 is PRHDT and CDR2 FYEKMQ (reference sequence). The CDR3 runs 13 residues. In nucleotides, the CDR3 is TGTGCCAGCAGCTTAAAAGGATACAATGAGCAGTTCTTC. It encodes CASSLKGYNEQFF. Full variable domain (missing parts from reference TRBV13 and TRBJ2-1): AAGVIQSPRHLIKEKRETATLKCYPIPRHDTVYWYQQGPGQDPQFLISFYEKMQSDKGSIPDRFSAQQFSDYHSELNMSSLELGDSALYFCASSLKGYNEQFFGPGTRLTVL.

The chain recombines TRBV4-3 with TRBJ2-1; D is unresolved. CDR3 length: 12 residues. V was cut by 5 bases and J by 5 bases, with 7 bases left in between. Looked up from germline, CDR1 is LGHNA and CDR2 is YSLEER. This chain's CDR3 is CASSDLHNEQFF. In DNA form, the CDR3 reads TGCGCCAGCAGCGACCTCCACAATGAGCAGTTCTTC.

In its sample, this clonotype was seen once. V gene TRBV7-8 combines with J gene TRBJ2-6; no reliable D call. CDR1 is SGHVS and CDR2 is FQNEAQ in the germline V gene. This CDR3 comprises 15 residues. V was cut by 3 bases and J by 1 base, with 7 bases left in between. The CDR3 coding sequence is TGTGCCAGCAGCTTTGCTTCTTCTGGGGCCAACGTCCTGACTTTC. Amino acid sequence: CASSFASSGANVLTF.

The CDR3 loop reads CASSLGWERSYEQYF. In nucleotides, the CDR3 is TGTGCCAGCAGCTTGGGTTGGGAGAGGTCCTACGAGCAGTACTTC. V is TRBV5-6 and J is TRBJ2-7; maybe TRBD2 (5 bases). Germline loops: CDR1 SGHDT, CDR2 YYEEEE. The CDR3 length is 15 residues. V was cut by 0 bases and J by 1 base, with 11 bases left in between.

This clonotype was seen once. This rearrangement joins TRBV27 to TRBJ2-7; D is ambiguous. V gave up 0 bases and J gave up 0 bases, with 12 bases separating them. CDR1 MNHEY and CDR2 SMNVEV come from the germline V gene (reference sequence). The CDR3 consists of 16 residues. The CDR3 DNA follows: TGTGCCAGCAGTTTATCCCTTGGGCACCGCTCCTACGAGCAGTACTTC. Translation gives CASSLSLGHRSYEQYF.

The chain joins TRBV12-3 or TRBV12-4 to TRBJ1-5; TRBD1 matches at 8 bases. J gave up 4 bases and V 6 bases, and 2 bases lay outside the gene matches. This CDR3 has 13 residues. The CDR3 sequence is CASRGQANQPQHF. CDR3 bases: TGTGCCAGCAGGGGACAGGCGAATCAGCCCCAGCATTTT.

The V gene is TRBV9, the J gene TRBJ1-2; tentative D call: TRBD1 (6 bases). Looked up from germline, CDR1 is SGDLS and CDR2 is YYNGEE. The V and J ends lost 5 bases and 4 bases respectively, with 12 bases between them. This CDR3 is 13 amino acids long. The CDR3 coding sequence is TGTGCCAGCAGGGCGGACAGCTTCTATGGCTACACCTTC. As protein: CASRADSFYGYTF.

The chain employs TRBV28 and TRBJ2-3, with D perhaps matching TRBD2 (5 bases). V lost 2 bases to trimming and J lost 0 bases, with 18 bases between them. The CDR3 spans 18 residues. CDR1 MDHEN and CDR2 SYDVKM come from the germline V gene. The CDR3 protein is CASSLSPITRFSTDTQYF. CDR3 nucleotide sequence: TGTGCCAGCAGTTTAAGCCCCATCACTAGATTCAGCACAGATACGCAGTATTTT. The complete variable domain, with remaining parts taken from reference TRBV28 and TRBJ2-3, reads DVKVTQSSRYLVKRTGEKVFLECVQDMDHENMFWYRQDPGLGLRLIYFSYDVKMKEKGDIPEGYSVSREKKERFSLILESASTNQTSMYLCASSLSPITRFSTDTQYFGPGTRLTVL.